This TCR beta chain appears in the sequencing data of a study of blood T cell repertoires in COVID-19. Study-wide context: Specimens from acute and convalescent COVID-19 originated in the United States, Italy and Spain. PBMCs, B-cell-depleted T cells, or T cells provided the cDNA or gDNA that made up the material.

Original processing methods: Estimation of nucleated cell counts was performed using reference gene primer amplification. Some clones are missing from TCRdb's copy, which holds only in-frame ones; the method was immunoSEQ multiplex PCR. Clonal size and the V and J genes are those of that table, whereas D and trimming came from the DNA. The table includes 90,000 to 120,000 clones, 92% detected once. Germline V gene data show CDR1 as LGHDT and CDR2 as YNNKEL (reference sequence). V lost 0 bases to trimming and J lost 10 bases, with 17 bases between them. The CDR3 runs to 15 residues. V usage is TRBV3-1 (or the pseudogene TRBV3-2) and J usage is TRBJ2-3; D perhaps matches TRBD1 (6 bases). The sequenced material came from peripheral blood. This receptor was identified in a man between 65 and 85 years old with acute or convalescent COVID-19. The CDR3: CASSQDPGRGRPQYF. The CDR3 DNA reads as TGTGCCAGCAGCCAAGATCCCGGCAGGGGTCGGCCGCAGTATTTT.